This TCR beta chain comes out of a study of blood T cell repertoires in COVID-19. Study overall: There were acute and convalescent COVID-19 samples, and they came from the United States, Italy and Spain. Nucleic acid was either cDNA or gDNA, and it came from T cells, B-cell-depleted T cells, or PBMCs.

The V and J ends lost 3 bases and 7 bases respectively, with 25 bases between them. Germline V gene data show CDR1 as KGHSH and CDR2 as LQKENI. The CDR3 is made up of 17 amino acids. In the original workflow: Quantification of nucleated cells was approximated via reference gene primer amplification. Data came from immunoSEQ multiplex PCR; TCRdb stores just in-frame clones and leaves some out. Clone size and V and J calls were adopted from that table, with D and trimming inferred from the DNA. The repertoire holds approximately 200,000 clones, with roughly 87% as singletons. The receptor was isolated from a man aged 40-49 years with active or convalescent COVID-19. V usage is TRBV18 and J usage is TRBJ2-7; perhaps TRBD1 as D (6 bases). The material sequenced was peripheral blood. The CDR3 sequence is CASSPNKNRAGTGEQYF. The CDR3 DNA reads TGTGCCAGCTCACCGAACAAGAACAGGGCAGGGACGGGGGAGCAGTACTTC.